These 5 T cell receptor beta chains originate from one sample sequenced in a study of regulatory T cells in long-lasting Graves disease. Time point here: newly diagnosed GD, antithyroid drugs for less than 3 months. Extracted PBMC RNA gave rise to the TCR library. Construction of TCR beta libraries relied on iRepertoire HTBI primers and on Arm-PCR targeting CDR3 regions. MiXCR, applied by TCRdb to the multiplex PCR reads, yields one record per CDR3 protein. Here the sample spans around 230,000 distinct CDR3 sequences, about a sixth being singletons. Source: peripheral blood mononuclear cells (PBMCs), taken at new diagnosis, from a patient treated with antithyroid drugs. The receptors derive from a female donor with Graves disease.

This clonotype appeared many times. This rearrangement joins TRBV19 to TRBJ1-1, with 8 bases aligning to TRBD1. V trimming: 6 bases; J trimming: 1 base; junction bases outside the gene matches: 10. Per the germline V gene, CDR1 is LNHDA and CDR2 is SQIVND (reference sequence). The CDR3 sequence is 16 residues long. CDR3 DNA: TGTGCCAGTAGCCGACCAGGGGGCTCGGCGAACACTGAAGCTTTCTTT. This codes for CASSRPGGSANTEAFF.

V usage is TRBV6-1 and J usage is TRBJ2-1; 10 nucleotides agree with TRBD2. After removal of 4 bases from V and 5 bases from J, the junction contained 5 bases not matched to a gene. Germline assignment: CDR1 MNHNS and CDR2 SASEGT. This CDR3 has 15 amino acids. The CDR3 nucleotides read TGTGCCAGCAGTGTGACGGGACTAGCGCACAATGAGCAGTTCTTC. Protein sequence: CASSVTGLAHNEQFF.

In this sample, this clonotype turned up many times. The rearrangement joins TRBV7-2 to TRBJ1-5, with 8 bases lining up with TRBD1. This CDR3 contains 14 residues. The germline V gene has CDR1 SGHTA and CDR2 FQGNSA. After removal of 5 bases from V and 7 bases from J, the junction contained 7 bases not matched to a gene. The CDR3 DNA sequence: TGTGCCAGCAGCCAGGACAGGGATGGACAGCCCCAGCATTTT. This encodes CASSQDRDGQPQHF.

This clonotype was counted ten times or more. The rearrangement uses TRBV2 and TRBJ2-3; weak D call: TRBD1 (6 bases). Per the germline V gene, CDR1 is SNHLY and CDR2 is FYNNEI. V dropped 5 bases and J dropped 0 bases, with 12 bases sitting between them. The CDR3 runs to 15 residues. The CDR3 region has the DNA TGTGCCAGCAGTCCACAGGGACATAGCACAGATACGCAGTATTTT. Its protein is CASSPQGHSTDTQYF.

This clonotype has at least ten counts. J is TRBJ1-3 and V is TRBV27; D is ambiguous. The CDR3 spans 14 residues. The germline V gene encodes CDR1 MNHEY and CDR2 SMNVEV (reference sequence). The V and J ends lost 2 bases and 1 base respectively, with 6 bases between them. The CDR3 DNA reads as TGTGCCAGCAGTTTAGCGGCGTCTGGAAACACCATATATTTT. Translated, it gives CASSLAASGNTIYF.